Listed here are 10 T cell receptor beta chains from one sample, sequenced in a study of immune characterization of retroperitoneal liposarcoma. In TCRdb, the PCR reads were re-called with MiXCR into one record per CDR3 protein. Here the sample spans over 9,000 distinct CDR3 sequences, 25% to 35% being singletons. What was sequenced was tumor tissue. The receptor set was obtained from a male donor with retroperitoneal liposarcoma.

This chain links TRBV6-2 or TRBV6-3 with TRBJ2-1, with TRBD2 identical over 9 bases. Judging by the DNA end, TRBJ2-5 fits better; the J call may be wrong. Germline loops: CDR1 MNHEY, CDR2 SVGEGT. This CDR3 contains 16 residues. The DNA for the CDR3 is TGTGCCAGCAGTTACTCGACTAGCGGTAACACAGGGACCCAGTACTTC. The encoded protein is CASSYSTSGNTGTQYF.

The gene calls are TRBV6-1 and TRBJ1-4; maybe TRBD1 (5 bases). V was cut by 5 bases and J by 6 bases, with 16 bases left in between. The germline CDR1 and CDR2 sequences are MNHNS and SASEGT. The CDR3 has 15 amino acids. CDR3 nucleotides: TGTGCCAGCAGTAGTACAGGAGGGGTGGATGAAAAACTGTTTTTT. This gives the protein CASSSTGGVDEKLFF.

The rearrangement uses TRBV28 and TRBJ2-5, with unresolved D. With the DNA end fitting TRBJ2-1 better, the J assignment may be wrong. There are 12 residues in the CDR3. The germline CDR1 and CDR2 sequences are MDHEN and SYDVKM. The chain's CDR3 is CASSIYLTEQFF. CDR3 bases: TGTGCCAGCAGTATCTACCTCACTGAGCAGTTCTTC.

By proportion, this clonotype is medium-sized. J is TRBJ2-3 and V is TRBV12-3 or TRBV12-4; tentatively, D is TRBD1 (5 bases). Trimming removed 5 bases at V and 0 bases at J, with 9 bases between. CDR3 size: 14 residues. Here the CDR3 reads CASSTKGSTDTQYF. The CDR3 nucleotides are TGTGCCAGCAGTACAAAGGGGAGCACAGATACGCAGTATTTT.

This clonotype is classed as medium-sized. The CDR3 DNA follows: TGTGCCAGCAGCCCCGAAGGCCTAGCCTACGAGCAGTACTTC. Its protein product is CASSPEGLAYEQYF. This chain uses TRBV7-6 with TRBJ2-7; D is uncertain. CDR1 is SGHVS, CDR2 FNYEAQ, per germline. This CDR3 is 14 amino acids long. V was trimmed by 5 bases and J by 2 bases, leaving 13 bases between them.

In this sample, this clonotype turned up many times. The chain joins TRBV6-1 to TRBJ2-5; no clear D. V lost 2 bases to trimming and J lost 2 bases, with 0 bases between them. The CDR3 consists of 11 residues. Germline values: CDR1 MNHNS, CDR2 SASEGT. The CDR3 DNA reads TGTGCCAGCAGTGAACAAGAGACCCAGTACTTC. It encodes CASSEQETQYF.

The rearrangement joins TRBV6-8 to TRBJ2-4; the D is unclear. The tail of the sequence fits TRBJ2-1 better, so the J call may be wrong. The CDR3 loop spans 15 amino acids. Germline V gives CDR1 MNHGY, CDR2 SAAAGT. The DNA of the CDR3 is TGTGCCAGCAGTGTGCGACGAACCCTGCCCGGCATTCAGTTCTTC. Translated: CASSVRRTLPGIQFF.

The CDR3 nucleotides are TGTGCCAGCAGTTCGACAGGGGGGATGAACACTGAAGCTTTCTTT. It encodes CASSSTGGMNTEAFF. The V gene is TRBV6-1, the J gene TRBJ1-1; 9 positions agree with TRBD1. V dropped 5 bases and J dropped 0; count of bases not matched to a gene: 4. This CDR3 is built from 15 residues. The germline V gene encodes CDR1 MNHNS and CDR2 SASEGT.

This clonotype was detected a few times. The chain recombines TRBV20-1 with TRBJ2-1; 11 bases map to TRBD2. Losses at the gene ends were 2 bases for V and 3 bases for J; bases not matched to a gene: 3. Per germline, CDR1 DFQATT and CDR2 SNEGSKA (reference sequence). The length of the CDR3 is 15 residues. The CDR3 DNA reads TGCAGTGCTAGATCGACTAGCGGGATCTACAATGAGCAGTTCTTC. Amino acids: CSARSTSGIYNEQFF.

This clonotype was seen more than once but under ten times. J is TRBJ2-1 and V is TRBV6-1, with a possible D match to TRBD1 (5 bases). With 2 bases removed from V and 13 bases from J, the gap between germline ends came to 21 bases. CDR1 and CDR2 from the germline V gene are MNHNS and SASEGT. The length of the CDR3 is 15 residues. DNA of the CDR3: TGTGCCAGCAGTGAAACGTGGGGCCAAGCGAAGACCCAGTTCTTC. It translates to CASSETWGQAKTQFF.